Below, 8 T cell receptor beta chains from the same sample are listed, as sequenced in a study of blood T cells in healthy people across ages. The authors ran a second PCR of roughly 7 to 11 cycles using a sample-barcoded 5' primer and a J-beta primer mix. Using its own MiXCR run on the 5' RACE reads, TCRdb lists one record per CDR3 protein. The table includes 1.5 million or so distinct CDR3 sequences, about 40% detected once. Input material: blood. The receptors stem from a woman between 18 and 30 years old in good health.

The J gene is TRBJ2-1, the V gene TRBV7-3; tentatively, D is TRBD2 (6 bases). This CDR3 is built from 19 residues. Trimming shortened V by 0 bases and J by 5 bases, and 23 bases separated the two germline ends. Germline assignment: CDR1 SGHTA and CDR2 FQGTGA. The CDR3 DNA reads TGTGCCAGCAGCTTAACTTTCGTGGGTCCCGGTAGCGGCGACAATGAGCAGTTCTTC. It is translated as CASSLTFVGPGSGDNEQFF.

The chain is built from TRBV12-3 or TRBV12-4 and TRBJ1-5, with 7 bases identical to TRBD1. This CDR3 region has 15 residues. V shed 6 bases and J 2 bases; nucleotides not matched to a gene: 7. The CDR3 DNA is TGTGCCAGCAGCCACGGGGACAGCCGCAATCAGCCCCAGCATTTT. Protein sequence: CASSHGDSRNQPQHF.

The J gene is TRBJ2-1, the V gene TRBV20-1, with 8 bases matching TRBD1. Germline V gene data show CDR1 as DFQATT and CDR2 as SNEGSKA (reference sequence). The CDR3 consists of 14 residues. The trim removed 2 bases at V and 8 bases at J, leaving 8 bases unmatched. CDR3 DNA sequence: TGCAGTGCTAGATCAGGGGGCAGGTTAGATGAGCAGTTCTTC. Its translation is CSARSGGRLDEQFF.

On this clonotype itself: The junction departs from the called germline gene at one end, perhaps through a read error. The genes are TRBV20-1 and TRBJ2-6; the match to TRBD1 covers 7 bases. This CDR3 has 14 amino acids. The germline CDR1 and CDR2 sequences are DFQATT and SNEGSKA (reference sequence). The CDR3 DNA reads TGCAGTGCCGACGGGACAGCTGGGGCCAGCGTCCTGACTTTC. This gives the protein CSADGTAGASVLTF.

V usage is TRBV6-5 and J usage is TRBJ2-7, with D possibly being TRBD1 (5 bases). The CDR3 extends over 14 amino acids. Germline V gene sequence: CDR1 MNHEY, CDR2 SVGAGI. The V end lost 8 bases, the J end lost 5 bases, and 19 bases lay between the germline ends. The CDR3 DNA reads TGTGCCAGCCGCCTAGGGGTAGCATCTGACGAGCAGTACTTC. Encoded protein: CASRLGVASDEQYF.

The table lists this clonotype with a few counts. V is TRBV6-4 and J is TRBJ2-7; 9 bases fit TRBD1. CDR3 size: 14 residues. CDR1 is MRHNA and CDR2 is SNTAGT in the germline V gene. The trim removed 3 bases at V and 6 bases at J, leaving 6 bases unmatched. CDR3 region: CASSEGQGSFEQYF. The CDR3 DNA follows: TGTGCCAGCAGTGAAGGACAGGGGAGTTTCGAGCAGTACTTC.

The V gene is TRBV6-5, the J gene TRBJ1-5, with D perhaps TRBD1 (5 bases). CDR3 length: 12 amino acids. Germline CDR1 and CDR2: MNHEY and SVGAGI. With 8 bases removed from V and 0 bases from J, the gap between germline ends came to 5 bases. The CDR3 bases are TGTGCCAGCGGGGCTAGCAATCAGCCCCAGCATTTT. Encoded protein: CASGASNQPQHF.

As for this clonotype: A much larger clone lies one base from this, so it may be a read error. The chain is built from TRBV4-1 and TRBJ2-1; D ambiguous. Between the trimmed V and J ends, which lost 1 base and 11 bases, there was a span of 15 bases. The CDR3 is made up of 14 amino acids. CDR1 MGHRA and CDR2 YSYEKL come from the germline V gene. The CDR3 region is CASSQGGSGSKQFF. The CDR3 bases are TGCGCCAGCAGCCAAGGAGGCTCCGGCAGCAAGCAGTTCTTC.